Listed here are 2 T cell receptor beta chains from one sample, sequenced in a study of T cells after yellow fever vaccination. Via MiXCR, TCRdb re-called the 5' RACE reads, giving one row per CDR3 protein. The sample contains hundreds of thousands of distinct CDR3 sequences, around 12% of which appear only once. The sequencing here drew on PBMCs, taken on the day of the yellow fever booster vaccination. Source of these receptors: a man aged 30-40 years who received the YFV17D yellow fever vaccine.

The rearrangement links TRBV29-1 to TRBJ2-1; D may be TRBD2 (5 bases). V was clipped by 0 bases and J by 4 bases, with 16 bases between them. In germline, CDR1 is SQVTM, CDR2 ANQGSEA. The CDR3 loop spans 16 amino acids. CDR3 loop: CSVEEGKGDVYNEQFF. CDR3 nucleotide sequence: TGCAGCGTTGAAGAGGGTAAGGGAGACGTATACAATGAGCAGTTCTTC.

The genes are TRBV20-1 and TRBJ2-5; D is undetermined. The germline gives CDR1 DFQATT, CDR2 SNEGSKA (reference sequence). The CDR3 spans 13 residues. V dropped 5 bases and J dropped 2 bases, with 12 bases sitting between them. CDR3 amino acids: CSAVWRTQETQYF. DNA of the CDR3: TGCAGTGCTGTCTGGCGCACTCAAGAGACCCAGTACTTC.